This paragraph covers one T cell receptor (beta chain) sequence. Its specificity is unknown. This entry belongs to a study of T cells in Graves' hyperthyroidism and ophthalmopathy. Findings of the study overall: Ophthalmopathy was identified by the model a median around 5.9 months ahead of onset. In the analysis, a 13 V-J model separated ophthalmopathy from stable hyperthyroidism.

Using RNA transcripts as the source, TCR beta CDR3 regions were amplified. Primed by the HTBI set, a first-round RT-PCR was run on the TCR CDR3. TCRdb redid the calling of the multiplex PCR reads with MiXCR, one entry per CDR3 protein. The profile shows approximately 700,000 distinct CDR3 sequences, about 16% of them singletons. Exclusions: uncontrolled infection, other autoimmune disease, pregnancy, lactation. CDR1 and CDR2 (germline): MNHEY, SVGEGT. V lost 5 bases, J lost 0 bases, and 16 bases lay in between. This CDR3 is built from 16 residues. This chain links TRBV6-2 or TRBV6-3 with TRBJ1-2; D not resolved. The receptor was derived from a man between 18 and 29 years old with Graves' hyperthyroidism. The sample consisted of blood. CDR3 in amino acids: CASSLSTIGTNYGYTF. The DNA for the CDR3 is TGTGCCAGCAGTCTGTCCACGATTGGAACTAACTATGGCTACACCTTC.